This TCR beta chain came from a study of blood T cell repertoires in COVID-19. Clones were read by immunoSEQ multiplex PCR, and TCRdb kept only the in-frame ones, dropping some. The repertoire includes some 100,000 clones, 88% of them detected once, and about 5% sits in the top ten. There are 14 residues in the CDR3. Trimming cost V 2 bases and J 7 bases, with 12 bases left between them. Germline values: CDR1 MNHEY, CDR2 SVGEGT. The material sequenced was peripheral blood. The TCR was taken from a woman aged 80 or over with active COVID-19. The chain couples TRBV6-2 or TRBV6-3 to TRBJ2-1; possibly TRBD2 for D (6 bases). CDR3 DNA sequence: TGTGCCAGCAGTTACCTTAGGACTAATAATGAGCAGTTCTTC. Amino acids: CASSYLRTNNEQFF.